This T cell receptor beta chain originates from a study of Ad26.COV2.S vaccination and SARS-CoV-2 variants. Study-wide context: Into the muscle, Ad26.COV2.S was dosed once or twice, 56 days apart.

Profiling relied on immunoSEQ multiplex PCR, and the TCRdb table lists in-frame clones only, not all of them. The table includes 300,000 to 500,000 clones, roughly nine tenths detected once. V was shortened by 3 bases and J by 1 base, with 16 bases between the two germline ends. CDR1 MRHNA and CDR2 SNTAGT come from the germline V gene. CDR3 length: 17 residues. Sample treatment: roughly 18 received Ad26.COV2.S at low or high dose, single or two shots; five or six received placebo; per-sample allocation not given. After the first vaccine or placebo injection, samples were drawn on day 63. In its sample, this clone was seen once.

The input for sequencing was peripheral blood, taken in a trial of Ad26.COV2.S vaccine versus placebo. The clonotype comes from a person aged 18-60 years who received the Ad26.COV2.S COVID-19 vaccine or a placebo. The V gene is TRBV6-4, the J gene TRBJ2-1; maybe TRBD1 (7 bases). The chain's CDR3 is CASSDLGGRGSYNEQFF. The CDR3 DNA reads TGTGCCAGCAGTGATCTGGGGGGCAGGGGGTCCTACAATGAGCAGTTCTTC.